These 30 T cell receptor beta chains share one sample of origin, sequenced in a study of blood T cell repertoires in COVID-19. Libraries were prepared by immunoSEQ multiplex PCR; TCRdb keeps only in-frame clonotypes and omits some of them. The table shows approximately 400,000 clones, with more than 75% occurring only once. Sequenced material: PBMCs or T cells enriched from blood (not recorded which). The receptor source for this set is a young woman who had recovered from COVID-19.

The V gene is TRBV6-1, the J gene TRBJ1-4; 10 nucleotides match TRBD1. Germline values: CDR1 MNHNS, CDR2 SASEGT. There are 15 residues in the CDR3. V trimming: 2 bases; J trimming: 8 bases; junction bases outside the gene matches: 5. CDR3 region: CASSEPKDRGEKLFF. The CDR3, as DNA: TGTGCCAGCAGTGAACCGAAGGACAGGGGGGAAAAACTGTTTTTT.

The V gene is TRBV10-3, the J gene TRBJ1-3; D call uncertain. Between the trimmed V and J ends, which lost 3 bases and 0 bases, there was a span of 3 bases. Germline V gene data show CDR1 as ENHRY and CDR2 as SYGVKD. The CDR3 loop spans 13 amino acids. In DNA, the CDR3 is TGTGCCATCAGTGACAACTCTGGAAACACCATATATTTT. Residues: CAISDNSGNTIYF.

This chain uses TRBV29-1 with TRBJ1-2; D possibly corresponds to TRBD1 (5 bases). The V end lost 4 bases, the J end lost 3 bases, and 12 bases lay between the germline ends. The CDR3 is 13 amino acids. Germline V lookup: CDR1 SQVTM, CDR2 ANQGSEA. CDR3 DNA: TGCAGCGTTGCCGCTCAGGGTGACTATGGCTACACCTTC. Amino acids: CSVAAQGDYGYTF.

V usage is TRBV7-9 and J usage is TRBJ1-2, with 10 positions matching TRBD1. V was clipped by 3 bases and J by 6 bases; unmatched bases: 4. CDR3 size: 14 residues. Germline CDR1 reads SEHNR; CDR2 reads FQNEAQ (reference sequence). The CDR3 sequence: CASSFLDRGHGYTF. CDR3 coding DNA: TGTGCCAGCAGCTTCCTTGACAGGGGGCATGGCTACACCTTC.

This clone was counted a single time. This sequence joins TRBV9 and TRBJ2-2, with TRBD2 identical over 7 bases. The CDR3 has 15 amino acids. Trimming cost V 4 bases and J 7 bases; bases outside gene matches: 10. CDR1 and CDR2 (germline): SGDLS, YYNGEE. CDR3 residues: CASSLLGGTYGELFF. DNA for the CDR3: TGTGCCAGCAGCCTCTTGGGGGGGACCTACGGGGAGCTGTTTTTT.

The rearrangement joins TRBV2 to TRBJ1-2; D perhaps matches TRBD1 (6 bases). With 7 bases removed from V and 3 bases from J, the gap between germline ends came to 12 bases. The CDR3 consists of 13 residues. Germline loops: CDR1 SNHLY, CDR2 FYNNEI. CDR3 loop: CASKAGDDYGYTF. The CDR3, as DNA: TGTGCCAGCAAGGCAGGGGACGACTATGGCTACACCTTC.

The rearrangement links TRBV10-3 to TRBJ1-2; perhaps TRBD1 as D (6 bases). Germline V lookup: CDR1 ENHRY, CDR2 SYGVKD. The CDR3 loop spans 14 amino acids. The V end lost 2 bases, the J end lost 8 bases, and 15 bases lay between the germline ends. Here the CDR3 reads CAISESAGDRGYTF. The CDR3 DNA follows: TGTGCCATCAGTGAGAGTGCAGGGGACCGAGGCTACACCTTC.

The V call is TRBV4-2, the J call TRBJ2-5; 15 nucleotides match TRBD2. Germline assignment: CDR1 LGHNA and CDR2 YNFKEQ. The CDR3 has 17 residues. The trim removed 3 bases at V and 3 bases at J, leaving 5 bases unmatched. The CDR3 here is CASSHGTSGGWEETQYF. The CDR3 DNA reads as TGTGCCAGCAGCCATGGGACTAGCGGGGGGTGGGAAGAGACCCAGTACTTC.

This sequence joins TRBV5-4 and TRBJ2-7; 7 bases fit TRBD1. This CDR3 spans 14 amino acids. V lost 4 bases, J lost 7 bases, and 11 bases stayed unmatched. CDR1 and CDR2 (germline): SGHNT, YYREEE (reference sequence). The CDR3 is CASSLGQAQGEQYF. The CDR3, as DNA: TGTGCCAGCAGCCTCGGACAGGCCCAGGGGGAGCAGTACTTC. Supplemented by reference TRBV5-4 and TRBJ2-7, the full variable domain reads ETGVTQSPTHLIKTRGQQVTLRCSSQSGHNTVSWYQQALGQGPQFIFQYYREEENGRGNFPPRFSGLQFPNYSSELNVNALELDDSALYLCASSLGQAQGEQYFGPGTRLTVT.

A single count supports this clone. The rearrangement links TRBV2 to TRBJ2-7; 12 positions agree with TRBD1. Germline V lookup: CDR1 SNHLY, CDR2 FYNNEI. Trimming took 6 bases from V and 6 from J; bases not matched to a gene: 6. The CDR3 runs 14 residues. CDR3 sequence: CASSNRDRGREQYF. The CDR3 region has the DNA TGTGCCAGCAGCAACCGGGACAGGGGGCGCGAGCAGTACTTC.

The CDR3 sequence is CASSFGGYQFF. Here the CDR3 DNA reads TGTGCCAGCAGCTTTGGAGGATATCAGTTTTTT. The V and J genes are TRBV7-9 and TRBJ1-4; D unclear. V gave up 3 bases and J gave up 16 bases, with 12 bases separating them. The germline CDR1 and CDR2 sequences are SEHNR and FQNEAQ (reference sequence). The CDR3 covers 11 residues.

The V gene is TRBV15, the J gene TRBJ1-2; D perhaps matches TRBD1 (5 bases). Deletions cut 3 bases from V and 8 bases from J, with 19 bases between. From germline, CDR1 is LNHNV and CDR2 YYDKDF (reference sequence). The CDR3 has 15 amino acids. The CDR3 DNA follows: TGTGCCACCAGCAGGGAGAAACATCCTGGGGGGGGCTACACCTTC. Translating gives CATSREKHPGGGYTF.

In its sample, this clone was seen once. The chain is built from TRBV4-3 and TRBJ1-1; the match to TRBD1 covers 10 bases. The CDR3 has 16 amino acids. V shed 5 bases, J shed 1 base, and the junction held 7 bases outside the gene matches. Germline CDR1 and CDR2: LGHNA and YSLEER. Written as DNA, the CDR3 is TGCGCCAGCAGCGGACGACAGGGGGCTGAGAACACTGAAGCTTTCTTT. It yields the protein CASSGRQGAENTEAFF.

The chain has TRBV5-1 and TRBJ2-3; TRBD1 agrees at 9 bases. V lost 0 bases to trimming and J lost 5 bases; unmatched junction nucleotides: 4. Per germline, CDR1 SGHRS and CDR2 YFSETQ. The CDR3 spans 15 residues. CDR3 sequence (DNA): TGCGCCAGCAGCTTGGGACAGGGGGTAGGAGATACGCAGTATTTT. Translated: CASSLGQGVGDTQYF. The full variable domain, completed using reference TRBV5-1 and TRBJ2-3, is KAGVTQTPRYLIKTRGQQVTLSCSPISGHRSVSWYQQTPGQGLQFLFEYFSETQRNKGNFPGRFSGRQFSNSRSEMNVSTLELGDSALYLCASSLGQGVGDTQYFGPGTRLTVL.

The genes are TRBV25-1 and TRBJ1-3; D might be TRBD1 (5 bases). CDR3 length: 16 residues. Germline-derived CDR1 and CDR2 are MGHDK and SYGVNS. V was shortened by 5 bases and J by 4 bases, with 18 bases between the two germline ends. The CDR3, as DNA: TGTGCCAGCAGTAGGTGGGGGGTCGCTTCGGGAAACACCATATATTTT. Its protein product is CASSRWGVASGNTIYF. Full variable domain (outside the CDR3, taken from reference TRBV25-1 and TRBJ1-3): EADIYQTPRYLVIGTGKKITLECSQTMGHDKMYWYQQDPGMELHLIHYSYGVNSTEKGDLSSESTVSRIRTEHFPLTLESARPSHTSQYLCASSRWGVASGNTIYFGEGSWLTVV.

V usage is TRBV2 and J usage is TRBJ1-4; tentatively, D is TRBD1 (6 bases). Germline V gene lookup returns CDR1 SNHLY and CDR2 FYNNEI. The CDR3 totals 13 residues. V gave up 8 bases and J gave up 6 bases, with 13 bases separating them. Here the CDR3 DNA reads TGTGCCAGCGAGGGGGTTGAAGATGAAAAACTGTTTTTT. Amino acid sequence: CASEGVEDEKLFF.

The V and J genes are TRBV6-5 and TRBJ2-3; D is perhaps TRBD1 (5 bases). In germline, CDR1 is MNHEY, CDR2 SVGAGI. The CDR3 totals 15 residues. V lost 0 bases and J 0 bases, leaving 7 bases between the germline ends. The CDR3, as DNA: TGTGCCAGCAGTTACTCGACAGCTAGCACAGATACGCAGTATTTT. This codes for CASSYSTASTDTQYF.

The chain recombines TRBV5-4 with TRBJ2-7, with 7 positions matching TRBD1. Germline V CDR1 and CDR2: SGHNT, YYREEE (reference sequence). The length of the CDR3 is 11 residues. With V trimmed by 4 bases and J by 6 bases, 1 base remained unmatched. CDR3 amino acids: CASSTGVEQYF. The CDR3 nucleotides read TGTGCCAGCAGCACAGGGGTCGAGCAGTACTTC.

This clone was counted ten times or more. The V gene is TRBV28, the J gene TRBJ1-2; 11 bases agree with TRBD1. V dropped 10 bases and J dropped 8; count of bases not matched to a gene: 18. Germline V gene lookup returns CDR1 MDHEN and CDR2 SYDVKM. The CDR3 is 16 amino acids. DNA of the CDR3: TGTGCCACCCGAACAACGAGGACAGGGGGCGCTGGGGGCTACACCTTC. It codes for CATRTTRTGGAGGYTF.

The chain couples TRBV28 to TRBJ2-1; 8 positions match TRBD2. The germline V gene has CDR1 MDHEN and CDR2 SYDVKM. The CDR3 is made up of 14 amino acids. V was pared by 6 bases and J by 4 bases, with 5 bases of the junction left unmatched. For the CDR3, the DNA is TGTGCCAGCAGACTTCCGGGAGGGTACAATGAGCAGTTCTTC. This sequence encodes CASRLPGGYNEQFF.

CDR3 coding DNA: TGTGCCAGCAGCCAAGCAGGGACAGGGGTTCAGCCCCAGCATTTT. Translated: CASSQAGTGVQPQHF. The chain employs TRBV3-1 (or the pseudogene TRBV3-2) and TRBJ1-5; TRBD1 agrees at 10 bases. The CDR3 has 15 residues. Germline loops: CDR1 LGHDT, CDR2 YNNKEL (reference sequence). The V gene end was trimmed by 1 base and the J gene end by 6 bases; junction bases not matched to a gene: 3.

The chain is built from TRBV11-3 and TRBJ2-3, with 15 bases identical to TRBD2. The CDR3 is made up of 16 amino acids. Germline CDR1 and CDR2: SGHNT and YENEEA. J gave up 6 bases and V 5 bases, and 6 bases lay outside the gene matches. The CDR3 nucleotides are TGTGCCAGCAGCCCGGGACTAGCGGGGGGCGATGATACGCAGTATTTT. This codes for CASSPGLAGGDDTQYF.

The rearrangement links TRBV21-1 to TRBJ1-2. TRBV21-1 is shown as a pseudogene. This CDR3 comprises 15 residues. The CDR3 DNA sequence: TGTGCCAGCAGCAAAGCGCTTCCGGGGGAGAGTGGCTACACCTTC. This codes for CASSKALPGESGYTF.

The chain combines TRBV9 with TRBJ2-2, with 14 bases identical to TRBD2. Trimming removed 4 bases from V and 6 bases from J; junction bases left unmatched: 5. Looked up from germline, CDR1 is SGDLS and CDR2 is YYNGEE. This CDR3 spans 16 amino acids. CDR3: CASSSTSGGAPGELFF. CDR3 bases: TGTGCCAGCAGCTCGACTAGCGGGGGGGCCCCCGGGGAGCTGTTTTTT.

This chain links TRBV24-1 with TRBJ1-2; TRBD1 is a possible D gene (5 bases). Per germline, CDR1 KGHDR and CDR2 SFDVKD. The CDR3 has 11 amino acids. Trimming took 9 bases from V and 10 from J, leaving 14 bases between them. As DNA, the CDR3 is TGTGCCACCCAAAGGTCAGGGTCCTACACCTTC. Translated: CATQRSGSYTF.

The genes are TRBV5-6 and TRBJ1-6; D is possibly TRBD1 (5 bases). V lost 4 bases, J lost 7 bases, and 21 bases lay in between. The germline V gene has CDR1 SGHDT and CDR2 YYEEEE. The CDR3 consists of 17 residues. CDR3 nucleotides: TGTGCCAGCAGCCCCGTCGGTCAGGGCCATATCAATTCACCCCTCCACTTT. Translated: CASSPVGQGHINSPLHF. Supplemented by reference TRBV5-6 and TRBJ1-6, the full variable domain reads DAGVTQSPTHLIKTRGQQVTLRCSPKSGHDTVSWYQQALGQGPQFIFQYYEEEERQRGNFPDRFSGHQFPNYSSELNVNALLLGDSALYLCASSPVGQGHINSPLHFGNGTRLTVT.

The chain has TRBV3-1 (or the pseudogene TRBV3-2) and TRBJ2-3, with TRBD2 identical over 10 bases. V lost 4 bases, J lost 4 bases, and 11 bases stayed unmatched. This CDR3 comprises 17 residues. Germline V gene data show CDR1 as LGHDT and CDR2 as YNNKEL (reference sequence). DNA for the CDR3: TGTGCCAGCAGCCGACGGACTAGCGGACTCCGCCCAGATACGCAGTATTTT. This sequence encodes CASSRRTSGLRPDTQYF.

The chain joins TRBV12-5 to TRBJ2-7; D perhaps matches TRBD1 (5 bases). Per germline, CDR1 LGHNT and CDR2 FRNRAP. The CDR3 length is 19 residues. V shed 0 bases and J shed 7 bases, with 28 bases lying between them. Here the CDR3 reads CASGLVPKNGQDSPLEQYF. CDR3 in DNA: TGTGCTAGTGGTTTGGTACCGAAAAACGGACAAGATTCACCTTTGGAGCAGTACTTC.

This chain connects TRBV28 to TRBJ2-3; TRBD1 matches at 8 bases. V lost 1 base, J lost 3 bases, and 6 bases stayed unmatched. The CDR3 consists of 16 residues. The germline CDR1 and CDR2 sequences are MDHEN and SYDVKM. This chain's CDR3 is CASSLYLDRATDTQYF. In DNA, the CDR3 is TGTGCCAGCAGTTTATATTTGGACAGGGCGACAGATACGCAGTATTTT.

The chain joins TRBV5-1 to TRBJ1-3; weak D call: TRBD1 (5 bases). From germline, CDR1 is SGHRS and CDR2 YFSETQ. The CDR3 contains 15 residues. V was shortened by 2 bases and J by 2 bases, with 11 bases between the two germline ends. The CDR3 DNA sequence: TGCGCCAGCAGCTTTGGGGCAGGGCCTGGAAACACCATATATTTT. Translating gives CASSFGAGPGNTIYF.